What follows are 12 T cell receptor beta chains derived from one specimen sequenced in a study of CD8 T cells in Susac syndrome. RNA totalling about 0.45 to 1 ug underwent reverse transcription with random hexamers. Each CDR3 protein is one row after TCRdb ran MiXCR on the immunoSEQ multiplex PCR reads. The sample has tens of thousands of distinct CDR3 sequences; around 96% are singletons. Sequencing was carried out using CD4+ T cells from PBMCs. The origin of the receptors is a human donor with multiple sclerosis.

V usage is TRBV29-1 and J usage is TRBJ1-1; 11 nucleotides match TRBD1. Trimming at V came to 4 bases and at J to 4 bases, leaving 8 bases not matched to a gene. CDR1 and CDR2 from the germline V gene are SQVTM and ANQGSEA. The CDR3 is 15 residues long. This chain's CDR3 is CSVGDIGTGGTEAFF. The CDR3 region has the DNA TGCAGCGTTGGGGACATCGGGACAGGGGGCACTGAAGCTTTCTTT.

Here the CDR3 reads CASSLDPPLQSEQYF. The CDR3 DNA reads as TGTGCCAGCAGCTTAGACCCTCCCCTTCAATCCGAGCAGTACTTC. The rearrangement joins TRBV7-2 to TRBJ2-7; no reliable D call. From germline, CDR1 is SGHTA and CDR2 FQGNSA. The CDR3 spans 15 residues. V lost 1 base and J lost 6, with 16 bases in between.

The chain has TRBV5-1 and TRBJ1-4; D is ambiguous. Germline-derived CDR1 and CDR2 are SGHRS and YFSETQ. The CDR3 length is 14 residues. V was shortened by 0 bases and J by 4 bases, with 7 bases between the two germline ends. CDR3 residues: CASSLGDDNEKLFF. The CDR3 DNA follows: TGCGCCAGCAGCTTGGGAGATGATAATGAAAAACTGTTTTTT.

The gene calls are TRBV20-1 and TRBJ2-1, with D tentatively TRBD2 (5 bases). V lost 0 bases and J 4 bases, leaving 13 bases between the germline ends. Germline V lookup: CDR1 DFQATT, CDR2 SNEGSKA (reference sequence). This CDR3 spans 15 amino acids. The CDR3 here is CSARDRGRGYNEQFF. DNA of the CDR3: TGCAGTGCTAGAGATCGTGGACGGGGTTACAATGAGCAGTTCTTC.

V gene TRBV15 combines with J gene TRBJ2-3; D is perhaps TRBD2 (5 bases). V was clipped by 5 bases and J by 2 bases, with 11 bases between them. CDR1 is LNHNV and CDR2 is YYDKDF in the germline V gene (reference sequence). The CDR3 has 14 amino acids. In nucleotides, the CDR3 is TGTGCCACCAGCGGTAGAGCGGCCACAGATACGCAGTATTTT. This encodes CATSGRAATDTQYF.

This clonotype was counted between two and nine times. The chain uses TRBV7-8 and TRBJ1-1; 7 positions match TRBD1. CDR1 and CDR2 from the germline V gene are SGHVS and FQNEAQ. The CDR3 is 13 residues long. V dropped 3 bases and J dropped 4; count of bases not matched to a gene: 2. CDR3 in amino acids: CASSFDRATEAFF. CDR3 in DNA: TGTGCCAGCAGCTTCGACAGGGCCACTGAAGCTTTCTTT. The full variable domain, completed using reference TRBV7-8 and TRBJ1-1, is GAGVSQSPRYKVAKRGQDVALRCDPISGHVSLFWYQQALGQGPEFLTYFQNEAQLDKSGLPSDRFFAERPEGSVSTLKIQRTQQEDSAVYLCASSFDRATEAFFGQGTRLTVV.

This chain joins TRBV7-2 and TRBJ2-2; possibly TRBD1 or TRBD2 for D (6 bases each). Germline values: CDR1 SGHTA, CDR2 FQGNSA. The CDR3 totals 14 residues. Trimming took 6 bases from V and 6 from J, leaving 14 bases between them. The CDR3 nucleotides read TGTGCCAGCAGAGGGGGGAAGGGAGCCGGGGAGCTGTTTTTT. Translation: CASRGGKGAGELFF.

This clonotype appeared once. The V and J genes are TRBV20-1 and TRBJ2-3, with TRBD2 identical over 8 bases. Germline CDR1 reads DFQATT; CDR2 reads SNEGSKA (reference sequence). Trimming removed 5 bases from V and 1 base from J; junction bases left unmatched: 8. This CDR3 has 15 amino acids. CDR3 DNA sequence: TGCAGTGCTCCCGTTAGCGGGGAGCGCACAGATACGCAGTATTTT. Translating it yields CSAPVSGERTDTQYF.

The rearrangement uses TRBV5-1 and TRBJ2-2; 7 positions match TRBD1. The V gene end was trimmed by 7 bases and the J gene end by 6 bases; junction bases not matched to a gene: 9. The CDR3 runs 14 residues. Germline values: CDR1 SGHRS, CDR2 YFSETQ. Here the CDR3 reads CASQRDSSPGELFF. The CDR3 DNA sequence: TGCGCCAGCCAACGGGACAGCTCTCCCGGGGAGCTGTTTTTT.

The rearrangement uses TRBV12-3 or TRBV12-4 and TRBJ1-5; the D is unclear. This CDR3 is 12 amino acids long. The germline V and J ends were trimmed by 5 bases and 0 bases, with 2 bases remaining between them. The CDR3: CASSRSNQPQHF. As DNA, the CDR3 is TGTGCCAGCAGTCGTAGCAATCAGCCCCAGCATTTT.

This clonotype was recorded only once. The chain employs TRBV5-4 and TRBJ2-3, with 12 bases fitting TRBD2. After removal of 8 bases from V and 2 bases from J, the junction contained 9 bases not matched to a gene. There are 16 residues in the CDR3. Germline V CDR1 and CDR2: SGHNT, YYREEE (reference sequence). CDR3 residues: CASQSGTSGFTDTQYF. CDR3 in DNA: TGTGCCAGTCAGTCAGGGACTAGCGGGTTCACAGATACGCAGTATTTT. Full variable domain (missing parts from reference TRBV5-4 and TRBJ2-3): ETGVTQSPTHLIKTRGQQVTLRCSSQSGHNTVSWYQQALGQGPQFIFQYYREEENGRGNFPPRFSGLQFPNYSSELNVNALELDDSALYLCASQSGTSGFTDTQYFGPGTRLTVL.

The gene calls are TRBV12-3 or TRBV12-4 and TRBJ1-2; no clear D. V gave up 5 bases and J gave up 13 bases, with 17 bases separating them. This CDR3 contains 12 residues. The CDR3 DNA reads TGTGCCAGCAGTATTATATCCTTAGCGTCCACCTTC. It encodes CASSIISLASTF.